One TCR beta chain is described in this entry. Germline V gene lookup returns CDR1 MNHEY and CDR2 SVGAGI. This CDR3 is 15 amino acids long. Trimming stripped 2 bases from V and 0 bases from J, with 8 bases between. The data were obtained in a study of blood T cell repertoires in COVID-19. Background on the study: Spain, Italy and the United States supplied samples that represented acute and convalescent COVID-19. The cDNA or gDNA used as material had been derived from T cells, B-cell-depleted T cells, or PBMCs.

Patients from Seattle were sampled longitudinally, starting during active infection. As originally analysed: Reference gene primer amplification yielded estimated nucleated cell counts. Data came from immunoSEQ multiplex PCR; TCRdb stores just in-frame clones and leaves some out. V, J and clone size were drawn from that table, and D and trimming were deduced from the DNA. The sample contains around 210,000 clones, 85% of which appear only once. This chain connects TRBV6-5 to TRBJ1-3; D is unresolved. The sequencing sample was made of peripheral blood. The TCR sequence derives from a middle-aged man with COVID-19, enrolled during active disease. The CDR3 coding sequence is TGTGCCAGCAGTTACCGAGGTAGCTCTGGAAACACCATATATTTT. It yields the protein CASSYRGSSGNTIYF.